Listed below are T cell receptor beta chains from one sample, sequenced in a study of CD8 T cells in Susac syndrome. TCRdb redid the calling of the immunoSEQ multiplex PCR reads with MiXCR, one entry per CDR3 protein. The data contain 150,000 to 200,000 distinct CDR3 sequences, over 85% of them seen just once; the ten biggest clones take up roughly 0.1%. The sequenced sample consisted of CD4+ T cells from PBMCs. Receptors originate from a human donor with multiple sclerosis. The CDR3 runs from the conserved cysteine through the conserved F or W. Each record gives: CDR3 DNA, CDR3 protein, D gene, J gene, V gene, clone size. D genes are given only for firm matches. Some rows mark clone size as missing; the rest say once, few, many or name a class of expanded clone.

TGTGCTAGTGGGCAGGGGCAGAGGGAGACCCAGTACTTC | CASGQGQRETQYF | - | TRBJ2-5 | TRBV12-5 | -
TGTGCCAGCAGTGAGACAGGGGGGAATCAGCCCCAGCATTTT | CASSETGGNQPQHF | TRBD1 | TRBJ1-5 | TRBV28 | -
TGCGCCAGCAGCCAGCAGATCACAGATACGCAGTATTTT | CASSQQITDTQYF | - | TRBJ2-3 | TRBV4-3 | -
TGTGCCAGCATCTCAGGGGGCCTCTATAATTCACCCCTCCACTTT | CASISGGLYNSPLHF | TRBD1 | TRBJ1-6 | TRBV6-1 | -
TGTGCCAGCAGCGGACAGAACCTCTACGAGCAGTACTTC | CASSGQNLYEQYF | - | TRBJ2-7 | TRBV6-1 | -
TGTGCCAGCAGTTACTCGACAGGCGCAACTAATGAAAAACTGTTTTTT | CASSYSTGATNEKLFF | - | TRBJ1-4 | TRBV6-5 | -
TGCAGCGTTGAACTATCCGATCAGGAGACCCAGTACTTC | CSVELSDQETQYF | - | TRBJ2-5 | TRBV29-1 | -
TGTGCCAGCAGTGTATTAGGGTACGAGCAGTACTTC | CASSVLGYEQYF | - | TRBJ2-7 | TRBV2 | -
TGTGCCAGCAGTTACTCGAGTGGAAACTACGAGCAGTACTTC | CASSYSSGNYEQYF | - | TRBJ2-7 | TRBV6-6 | -
TGTGCCAGCAGCTACCTCGGGGGGCCAGATACGCAGTATTTT | CASSYLGGPDTQYF | - | TRBJ2-3 | TRBV7-2 | -
TGTGCCAGCAGCCCCCTGGGACTCCGCTTGGGGGCTTTCTTT | CASSPLGLRLGAFF | - | TRBJ1-1 | TRBV3-1 | -
TGTGCCAGCTCACAACGGGGGGTCACAGATACGCAGTATTTT | CASSQRGVTDTQYF | TRBD2 | TRBJ2-3 | TRBV18 | -
TGTGCCAGCAGCCAGACCGGACCGCCCAGGGGTGAAAAACTGTTTTTT | CASSQTGPPRGEKLFF | - | TRBJ1-4 | TRBV14 | -
TGTGCCAGCAGCCGCCTTTCGGCCGGGCTCGAGCAGTACTTC | CASSRLSAGLEQYF | - | TRBJ2-7 | TRBV7-9 | -
TGTGCCAGCAGTGGGGGACAGGGGTCCTACGAGCAGTACTTC | CASSGGQGSYEQYF | TRBD1 | TRBJ2-7 | TRBV25-1 | -
TGTGCCACAGGACAGGGGTACTCGGGGGAGACCCAGTACTTC | CATGQGYSGETQYF | TRBD1 | TRBJ2-5 | TRBV3-1 | -
TGTGCCAGCTCTAGCGACTCTACGGGCGAGCAGTACTTC | CASSSDSTGEQYF | - | TRBJ2-7 | TRBV18 | -
TGTGCCAGCAGCCCCTATCAGGATACGCAGTATTTT | CASSPYQDTQYF | - | TRBJ2-3 | TRBV7-2 | once
TGTGCCAGCAGTCCCTTGGGGGGAAACATTCAGTACTTC | CASSPLGGNIQYF | - | TRBJ2-4 | TRBV6-6 | -
TGTGCCACCAGCAGAGGAGGACTAGCGGGGGCCCATCGGGAGCAGTACTTC | CATSRGGLAGAHREQYF | TRBD2 | TRBJ2-7 | TRBV15 | -
TGTGCCTCCAAATCCGGCTGGACTGAAGCTTTCTTT | CASKSGWTEAFF | - | TRBJ1-1 | TRBV30 | -
TGTGCCAGCAGTTTGACAGCCCTTGGTGAAAAACTGTTTTTT | CASSLTALGEKLFF | - | TRBJ1-4 | TRBV6-5 | -
TGCAGTGCTCGGGACAGGAGGAGCAATCAGCCCCAGCATTTT | CSARDRRSNQPQHF | TRBD1 | TRBJ1-5 | TRBV20-1 | -
TGTGCCAGCAGCCTAGAATTGACTTCTCGTGTGCAGTACTTC | CASSLELTSRVQYF | - | TRBJ2-7 | TRBV5-4 | -
TGTGCCTGGTCGGACAGCGTCGACGTCCTGACTTTC | CAWSDSVDVLTF | - | TRBJ2-6 | TRBV30 | -
TGTGCCGGGGGTGTAGGAGGGGCGCGCAGCTACACCTTC | CAGGVGGARSYTF | - | TRBJ1-2 | TRBV30 | -
TGTGCCACCAGCAGAGGGGTTATTCCGAACACCGGGGAGCTGTTTTTT | CATSRGVIPNTGELFF | - | TRBJ2-2 | TRBV15 | -
TGTGCCAGCAGCGTAGGAAGGACGGCAACAGATACGCAGTATTTT | CASSVGRTATDTQYF | - | TRBJ2-3 | TRBV9 | -
TGTGCCAGTTCGAAGGTAGCGGGCACTACACCCTACGAGCAGTACTTC | CASSKVAGTTPYEQYF | TRBD2 | TRBJ2-7 | TRBV12-3/TRBV12-4 | -
TGCGCCAGCAGCCCACAAACAGGGGGACAAGAGACCCAGTACTTC | CASSPQTGGQETQYF | TRBD1 | TRBJ2-5 | TRBV5-1 | -
TGTGCCAGCACCTTACCCCCTCCCGGGACTAGCGGTCTTTACTCCTACGAGCAGTACTTC | CASTLPPPGTSGLYSYEQYF | TRBD2 | TRBJ2-7 | TRBV6-2/TRBV6-3 | -
TGTGCCAGCAGTTTGGGGGGACGTGGAAACACCATATATTTT | CASSLGGRGNTIYF | - | TRBJ1-3 | TRBV12-3/TRBV12-4 | -
TGTGCCAGTAGTATCGGGACGATTTCCTGGGGAGATACGCAGTATTTT | CASSIGTISWGDTQYF | - | TRBJ2-3 | TRBV19 | once
TGTGCCAGCAGTACCCTGGGTAGCGCAGTAGTCACCGGGGAGCTGTTTTTT | CASSTLGSAVVTGELFF | - | TRBJ2-2 | TRBV27 | once
TGTGCCAGCAGTCCATGGGGGGGTAGCACAGATACGCAGTATTTT | CASSPWGGSTDTQYF | TRBD2 | TRBJ2-3 | TRBV12-3/TRBV12-4 | -
TGTGCCACCAGTGCGCACTTCGGGGAGACCCAGTACTTC | CATSAHFGETQYF | - | TRBJ2-5 | TRBV24-1 | -
TGTGCCAGCAGCCGGGACAGGGAATTGTACGAGCAGTACTTC | CASSRDRELYEQYF | TRBD1 | TRBJ2-7 | TRBV3-1 | -
TGTGCCAGCAGCTTACGCGCTCTGGAAGGGCTAGGCACTGAAGCTTTCTTT | CASSLRALEGLGTEAFF | - | TRBJ1-1 | TRBV7-8 | -
TGCAGTGCCCTAAAGCCTAGCGGAGGTAATGAGCAGTTCTTC | CSALKPSGGNEQFF | TRBD2 | TRBJ2-1 | TRBV20-1 | -
TGTGCCAGCAGCGCGGGACAGCTAGGAGAGAAACTGTTTTTT | CASSAGQLGEKLFF | TRBD1 | TRBJ1-4 | TRBV5-8 | -
TGTGCCAGCACCCGGGGCAGGGAATCCCCCTACGAGCAGTACTTC | CASTRGRESPYEQYF | - | TRBJ2-7 | TRBV28 | -
TGCAGCGTTGAAGCTCCGGGACTAGCGGGGGTGGGAGATACGCAGTATTTT | CSVEAPGLAGVGDTQYF | TRBD2 | TRBJ2-3 | TRBV29-1 | -
TGTGCCAGCAGCCAGCTGACAGGGGGCGCCTATGGCTACACCTTC | CASSQLTGGAYGYTF | TRBD1 | TRBJ1-2 | TRBV14 | -
TGTGCCAGTAGTATTAGGCCTAGCGGGCTCCAAGAGACCCAGTACTTC | CASSIRPSGLQETQYF | TRBD2 | TRBJ2-5 | TRBV19 | -
TGTGCCAGCAGCCGCGCTGGGCCTAGCGGGAGCTATGAGCAGTTCTTC | CASSRAGPSGSYEQFF | TRBD2 | TRBJ2-1 | TRBV7-8 | -
TGTGCCAGCAGCGACGGGCTGAACACCGGGGAGCTGTTTTTT | CASSDGLNTGELFF | - | TRBJ2-2 | TRBV12-3/TRBV12-4 | -
TGCGCCAGCAGCCAACCCGGACTAGCGGGGGGGCCGAACACCGGGGAGCTGTTTTTT | CASSQPGLAGGPNTGELFF | TRBD2 | TRBJ2-2 | TRBV4-1 | -
TGTGCCGGAGCCGGGACAGGGTTACAAAAGCAGTACTTC | CAGAGTGLQKQYF | TRBD1 | TRBJ2-7 | TRBV30 | -
TGCGCCAGCAGCAACGGACAGACAAAACCGGGAGGCTATGGCTACACCTTC | CASSNGQTKPGGYGYTF | - | TRBJ1-2 | TRBV5-1 | -
TGCAGCGTTTCCGGGACAGGGGATGGCTACACCTTC | CSVSGTGDGYTF | TRBD1 | TRBJ1-2 | TRBV29-1 | -
TGCAGCGTCCGAGGGACAGGGGGCGGCGGCAATCAGCCCCAGCATTTT | CSVRGTGGGGNQPQHF | TRBD1 | TRBJ1-5 | TRBV29-1 | -
TGTGCCAGCAGTTCCCCGAGCCTTTATAGCAATCAGCCCCAGCATTTT | CASSSPSLYSNQPQHF | - | TRBJ1-5 | TRBV12-3/TRBV12-4 | -
TGTGCCAGCAGCATCTTGGACAGGGCTCGAGAGACCCAGTACTTC | CASSILDRARETQYF | TRBD1 | TRBJ2-5 | TRBV12-3/TRBV12-4 | -
TGTGCCAGCAGCCTAGTTGGGGTAGGAGAGACCCAGTACTTC | CASSLVGVGETQYF | - | TRBJ2-5 | TRBV28 | -
TGTGCCAGTAGTCACAGACAGGGGGACGAGCAGTACTTC | CASSHRQGDEQYF | TRBD1 | TRBJ2-7 | TRBV19 | -
TGTGCCAGCAGTTTTGCACAGGATTACGAGCAGTACTTC | CASSFAQDYEQYF | - | TRBJ2-7 | TRBV27 | -
TGTGCCAGCAGTGAAGCAGGAACTAGCGGGAGCTACGAGCAGTACTTC | CASSEAGTSGSYEQYF | TRBD2 | TRBJ2-7 | TRBV6-1 | -